A single sample is the source of the 19 T cell receptor beta chains below, sequenced in a study of blood T cells in healthy people across ages. A second 7 to 11 cycle PCR used barcoded and J-beta primers. MiXCR was run by TCRdb on the 5' RACE reads, yielding one entry per CDR3 protein. The sample lists 1.5 million to 2 million distinct CDR3 sequences, 25% to 30% occurring once. Sequencing used blood. The receptor source for this set is a woman aged 25-40 years in good health.

This clonotype was seen repeatedly, ten times or more. The J gene is TRBJ2-7, the V gene TRBV6-6; 7 bases agree with TRBD2. J was trimmed by 3 bases and V by 8 bases; bases with no gene match: 13. In germline, CDR1 is MNHNY, CDR2 SVGAGI (reference sequence). The CDR3 loop spans 15 amino acids. CDR3 in amino acids: CASGSSLGGDYEQYF. The CDR3, as DNA: TGTGCCAGCGGCTCTTCACTGGGGGGGGACTACGAGCAGTACTTC.

The genes are TRBV5-1 and TRBJ2-4; 7 positions match TRBD2. Matching the DNA end better, TRBJ2-7 makes the J call doubtful. The germline CDR1 and CDR2 sequences are SGHRS and YFSETQ. The CDR3 loop spans 14 amino acids. The CDR3 DNA sequence: TGCGCCAGCAGACCACGGGGGGAAAGCTACGAGCAGTACTTC. Its translation: CASRPRGESYEQYF.

V gene TRBV14 combines with J gene TRBJ2-7; TRBD2 aligns across 8 bases. CDR3 length equals 13 residues. J gave up 6 bases and V 4 bases, and 5 bases lay outside the gene matches. Germline CDR1 is SGHDN and CDR2 is FVKESK. The CDR3 here is CASSRALAGEQYF. The CDR3 DNA reads as TGTGCCAGCAGCCGTGCGCTAGCGGGCGAGCAGTACTTC.

This clonotype was picked up many times. The V and J genes are TRBV2 and TRBJ2-5; 9 nucleotides line up with TRBD2. Germline V lookup: CDR1 SNHLY, CDR2 FYNNEI. The CDR3 length is 13 residues. The CDR3 sequence is CASKAGGVETQYF. The CDR3 nucleotides are TGTGCGTCAAAAGCGGGGGGCGTGGAGACCCAGTACTTC. Full variable domain (rest looked up from reference TRBV2 and TRBJ2-5): EPEVTQTPSHQVTQMGQEVILRCVPISNHLYFYWYRQILGQKVEFLVSFYNNEISEKSEIFDDQFSVERPDGSNFTLKIRSTKLEDSAMYFCASKAGGVETQYFGPGTRLLVL.

This clonotype was observed a few times. The chain joins TRBV20-1 to TRBJ2-5; 10 bases agree with TRBD2. Germline loops: CDR1 DFQATT, CDR2 SNEGSKA (reference sequence). Trimming at V came to 5 bases and at J to 1 base, leaving 4 bases not matched to a gene. The CDR3 length is 14 residues. The CDR3 nucleotides read TGCAGTGCTGCTAGCGGGAGCAGCCAAGAGACCCAGTACTTC. Its translation: CSAASGSSQETQYF.

In this sample, this clonotype turned up a few times. The gene calls are TRBV9 and TRBJ1-2; D call uncertain. CDR3 size: 14 residues. V shed 3 bases and J shed 0 bases, with 9 bases lying between them. CDR1 and CDR2 from the germline V gene are SGDLS and YYNGEE. The CDR3 DNA follows: TGTGCCAGCAGCGGGCAGGTCACTAACTATGGCTACACCTTC. This encodes CASSGQVTNYGYTF.

This clonotype occurred a few times. The chain links TRBV7-6 to TRBJ2-2, with D perhaps TRBD1 (6 bases). Trimming removed 5 bases from V and 3 bases from J, with 19 bases in between. The CDR3 spans 17 residues. The V gene's germline CDR1 is SGHVS and CDR2 FNYEAQ. The CDR3 is CASSPRPGVLDTGELFF. The CDR3 DNA reads TGTGCCAGCAGCCCGCGACCAGGGGTGCTGGACACCGGGGAGCTGTTTTTT.

Only a few counts were recorded for this clonotype. The chain carries TRBV5-5 and TRBJ2-1, with unresolved D. Germline loops: CDR1 SGHKS, CDR2 YYEKEE (reference sequence). V was cut by 1 base and J by 5 bases, with 7 bases left in between. The length of the CDR3 is 13 residues. The CDR3 bases are TGTGCCAGCAGCTTGATATCGGACAATGAGCAGTTCTTC. It yields the protein CASSLISDNEQFF.

This clonotype has a count of ten or more. The rearrangement uses TRBV6-5 and TRBJ2-7; 9 bases are shared with TRBD1. This CDR3 has 15 amino acids. CDR1 and CDR2 from the germline V gene are MNHEY and SVGAGI. V lost 6 bases and J lost 1; bases outside the gene matches: 7. The CDR3 reads CASRPPGQGSYEQYF. CDR3 coding DNA: TGTGCCAGCAGACCTCCGGGACAGGGTTCCTACGAGCAGTACTTC.

On this clonotype: This may arise from a read error, as a much more abundant clone is one base away. This chain connects TRBV6-6 to TRBJ2-7, with D maybe TRBD1 (7 bases). From germline, CDR1 is MNHNY and CDR2 SVGAGI (reference sequence). The CDR3 totals 15 residues. V dropped 1 base and J dropped 6 bases, with 16 bases sitting between them. In nucleotides, the CDR3 is TGTGCCAGCAGTTACTTAGGGGCAGGGGGAGGCGAGCAGTACTTC. Residues: CASSYLGAGGGEQYF.

This clonotype was seen more than once but under ten times. This chain links TRBV29-1 with TRBJ2-7; D remains unclear. The CDR3 runs to 11 residues. The germline CDR1 and CDR2 sequences are SQVTM and ANQGSEA. Trimming stripped 6 bases from V and 5 bases from J, with 11 bases between. CDR3 protein: CSVRPRDEQYF. The CDR3 nucleotides read TGCAGCGTGAGACCTAGGGACGAGCAGTACTTC.

This rearrangement joins TRBV20-1 to TRBJ2-1; TRBD2 is a possible D gene (6 bases). V gave up 2 bases and J gave up 9 bases, with 20 bases separating them. The CDR3 covers 15 residues. The germline V gene has CDR1 DFQATT and CDR2 SNEGSKA (reference sequence). CDR3 sequence: CSARNGGLPSSEQFF. The DNA of the CDR3 is TGCAGTGCTAGAAACGGGGGTCTCCCTTCAAGTGAGCAGTTCTTC.

The chain joins TRBV12-3 or TRBV12-4 to TRBJ2-1; 9 positions match TRBD2. Unmatched junction bases numbered 7, after V lost 3 bases and J lost 4 bases. The CDR3 loop spans 16 amino acids. The CDR3 bases are TGTGCCAGCAGTTTCGCTAGCGGGGCTAATTACAATGAGCAGTTCTTC. Protein: CASSFASGANYNEQFF.

In this sample, this clonotype turned up many times. J is TRBJ1-6 and V is TRBV15, with 11 positions matching TRBD1. The CDR3 sequence is 17 residues long. Germline V lookup: CDR1 LNHNV, CDR2 YYDKDF (reference sequence). Unmatched junction bases numbered 5, after V lost 0 bases and J lost 7 bases. The CDR3 bases are TGTGCCACCAGCAGAGAGGGGACAGGGGGTTGGAATTCACCCCTCCACTTT. It is translated as CATSREGTGGWNSPLHF.

Concerning this clonotype: One junction end does not reproduce the germline sequence, and a read error may be involved. The chain couples TRBV7-3 to TRBJ2-7; D is unclear. Per the germline V gene, CDR1 is SGHTA and CDR2 is FQGTGA. The CDR3 has 13 residues. CDR3 DNA sequence: TGTGCCAGCAGCTTAACAGGTTCCTACGAGCAGCACTTC. Encoded protein: CASSLTGSYEQHF.

This clonotype was seen at least ten times. V and J are TRBV15 and TRBJ2-5; a possible D gene is TRBD1 (5 bases). The end of the DNA is better explained by TRBJ2-7, so the J call may be wrong. Germline lookup yields CDR1 LNHNV and CDR2 YYDKDF (reference sequence). The CDR3 extends over 13 amino acids. CDR3 in DNA: TGTGCCACCAGCAGACTTCCGGACACCGAGCAGTACTTC. It encodes CATSRLPDTEQYF.

This chain joins TRBV2 and TRBJ1-1, with D possibly TRBD1 on 6 matching bases. CDR3 length: 15 residues. V was cut by 3 bases and J by 5 bases, with 16 bases left in between. Germline V gene lookup returns CDR1 SNHLY and CDR2 FYNNEI. CDR3: CASSEVGGRGTEAFF. The CDR3 DNA reads as TGTGCCAGCAGTGAGGTCGGGGGGCGAGGAACTGAAGCTTTCTTT.

This clonotype has a handful of counts. This CDR3 is CSVVVVDGYTF. CDR3 nucleotide sequence: TGCAGCGTTGTTGTCGTTGATGGCTACACCTTC. The chain links TRBV29-1 to TRBJ1-2, with D unresolved. V gave up 4 bases and J gave up 6 bases, with 9 bases separating them. The CDR3 covers 11 residues. Germline V CDR1 and CDR2: SQVTM, ANQGSEA.

Concerning this clonotype itself: This clone may be a read error of a much larger clone one base away. This sequence joins TRBV2 and TRBJ2-6; D may be TRBD2 (6 bases). Looked up from germline, CDR1 is SNHLY and CDR2 is FYNNEI. This CDR3 is 17 amino acids long. Trimming cost V 1 base and J 3 bases, with 13 bases left between them. Here the CDR3 reads CASSEDGGALGANVLTF. The CDR3 DNA is TGTGCCAGCAGTGAAGATGGCGGGGCCCTTGGGGCCAACGTCCTGACTTTC.